These 10 T cell receptor beta chains were all obtained from the same sample, sequenced in a study of OX40 agonist ivuxolimab in advanced cancers. Libraries were built with the immunoSEQ multiplex PCR assay. TCRdb's version of the immuneACCESS table is confined to in-frame rearrangements and falls short of the full clone set. An unresolved V gene accounts for under half of the shortfall where checked; the remainder is of unknown origin. The sample table holds 55,000 to 70,000 clones, of which approximately 86% were seen once. Of the sample, 0.55% falls within the top ten clones. The sample here was CD4+ or CD8+ T cells sorted from blood, taken in a trial of the OX40 agonist ivuxolimab. The receptors come from an adult with an advanced solid tumor such as melanoma, head and neck, liver or kidney cancer.

This sequence joins TRBV7-8 and TRBJ2-1, with TRBD2 matching over 10 bases. This CDR3 comprises 17 residues. Trimming cost V 4 bases and J 6 bases; bases outside gene matches: 12. CDR1 SGHVS and CDR2 FQNEAQ come from the germline V gene. The CDR3 is CASSSSRVQRGGNEQFF. CDR3 sequence (DNA): TGTGCCAGCAGCTCAAGCAGGGTGCAGCGGGGGGGCAATGAGCAGTTCTTC.

The chain combines TRBV6-9 with TRBJ2-2; TRBD1 matches 8 bases. CDR3 length: 14 amino acids. The V gene's germline CDR1 is MNHGY and CDR2 SVAAGI. The V gene end was trimmed by 6 bases and the J gene end by 9 bases; junction bases not matched to a gene: 9. DNA for the CDR3: TGTGCCAGCAGCTCGAGACAGGGGATCTGGGAGCTGTTTTTT. Translation: CASSSRQGIWELFF.

The chain couples TRBV9 to TRBJ2-2; 8 bases match TRBD1. The CDR3 is 16 residues long. Germline V gene sequence: CDR1 SGDLS, CDR2 YYNGEE. After removal of 0 bases from V and 7 bases from J, the junction contained 8 bases not matched to a gene. This chain's CDR3 is CASSVVPGTGNGELFF. The CDR3 coding sequence is TGTGCCAGCAGCGTAGTTCCCGGGACAGGAAACGGGGAGCTGTTTTTT.

The J gene is TRBJ2-1, the V gene TRBV2; no clear D. V gave up 4 bases and J gave up 6 bases, with 13 bases separating them. The CDR3 length is 14 residues. CDR1 is SNHLY and CDR2 is FYNNEI in the germline V gene. DNA of the CDR3: TGTGCCAGCAGTGCGGGCTATTCTTTCAATGAGCAGTTCTTC. This translates into CASSAGYSFNEQFF.

This chain uses TRBV29-1 with TRBJ1-1; TRBD1 agrees at 8 bases. This CDR3 region has 13 residues. The junction had 8 bases not matched to a gene; V was cut back by 7 bases and J by 4 bases. Germline V lookup: CDR1 SQVTM, CDR2 ANQGSEA. Here the CDR3 reads CSAGQGTGTEAFF. The CDR3 DNA reads TGCAGCGCAGGACAGGGTACGGGCACTGAAGCTTTCTTT.

V is TRBV23-1 and J is TRBJ1-5; maybe TRBD1 (6 bases). TRBV23-1 is an open reading frame, and its role is uncertain. This CDR3 is 15 amino acids long. Trimming removed 9 bases at V and 2 bases at J, with 17 bases between. The CDR3 reads CASYSGAAGNQPQHF. The CDR3 DNA sequence: TGCGCCAGTTATTCAGGGGCGGCTGGCAATCAGCCCCAGCATTTT.

The V gene is TRBV6-5, the J gene TRBJ1-3; D ambiguous. CDR3 length: 14 residues. CDR1 is MNHEY and CDR2 is SVGAGI in the germline V gene. V shed 6 bases and J shed 3 bases, with 12 bases lying between them. CDR3 residues: CASSLSRGGNTIYF. CDR3 DNA: TGTGCCAGCAGCCTATCCCGAGGTGGAAACACCATATATTTT.

CDR3 bases: TGCGCCAGCAGCTTGTGGGGACAGGAAAATGAAAAACTGTTTTTT. Translated, it gives CASSLWGQENEKLFF. This chain links TRBV5-1 with TRBJ1-4; 8 nucleotides match TRBD1. J was trimmed by 5 bases and V by 1 base; bases with no gene match: 4. The germline V gene encodes CDR1 SGHRS and CDR2 YFSETQ. The CDR3 totals 15 residues.

The V gene is TRBV19, the J gene TRBJ2-5; either TRBD1 or TRBD2 may supply D (5 bases each). Germline V gene sequence: CDR1 LNHDA, CDR2 SQIVND (reference sequence). The CDR3 is 13 residues long. V shed 2 bases and J shed 4 bases, with 8 bases lying between them. This chain's CDR3 is CASSINGGETQYF. The CDR3 coding sequence is TGTGCCAGTAGTATAAATGGGGGAGAGACCCAGTACTTC.

In nucleotides, the CDR3 is TGTGCCATCAGTACACAGGTGAACACTGAAGCTTTCTTT. Its protein is CAISTQVNTEAFF. The gene calls are TRBV10-3 and TRBJ1-1; weak D call: TRBD1 (5 bases). The length of the CDR3 is 13 residues. Germline loops: CDR1 ENHRY, CDR2 SYGVKD. V lost 5 bases to trimming and J lost 0 bases, with 7 bases between them.